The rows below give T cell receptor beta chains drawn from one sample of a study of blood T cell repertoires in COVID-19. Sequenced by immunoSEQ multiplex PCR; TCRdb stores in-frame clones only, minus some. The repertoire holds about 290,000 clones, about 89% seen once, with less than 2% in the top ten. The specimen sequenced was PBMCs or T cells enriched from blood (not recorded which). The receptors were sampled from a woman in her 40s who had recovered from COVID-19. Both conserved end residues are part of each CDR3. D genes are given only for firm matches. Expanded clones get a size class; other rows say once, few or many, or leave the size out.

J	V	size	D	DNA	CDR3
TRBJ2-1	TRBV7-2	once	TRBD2	TGTGCCAGCAGCTCCGGACTAGCGTACTACAATGAGCAGTTCTTC	CASSSGLAYYNEQFF
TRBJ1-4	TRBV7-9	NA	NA	TGTGCCAGCAGCCCCGTCCCGGGGGGAAAACTGTTTTTT	CASSPVPGGKLFF
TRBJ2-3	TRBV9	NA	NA	TGTGCCAGCAGCGGGGGCCTGGGTGTAGATACGCAGTATTTT	CASSGGLGVDTQYF
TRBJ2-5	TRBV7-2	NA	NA	TGTGCCAGCAGCTTATGGGGGGGGCCCCCTAGGTTAGAGACCCAGTACTTC	CASSLWGGPPRLETQYF
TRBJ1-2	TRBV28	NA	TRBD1	TGTGCCAGCGAGGGACAGCCATATGGCTACACCTTC	CASEGQPYGYTF
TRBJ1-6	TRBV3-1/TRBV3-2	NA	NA	TGTGCCAGCAGCCAAGACCCAGGGGCGAATTCACCCCTCCACTTT	CASSQDPGANSPLHF
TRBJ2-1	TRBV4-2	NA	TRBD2	TGTGCCAGCAGCCAAGGCGGGGGGACCTACAATGAGCAGTTCTTC	CASSQGGGTYNEQFF
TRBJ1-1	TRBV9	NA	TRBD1	TGTGCCAGCAGCGTAGATGGGACAGGGAGGACTGAAGCTTTCTTT	CASSVDGTGRTEAFF
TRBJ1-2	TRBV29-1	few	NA	TGCAGCGTTGAAGTGTCCGCAGGAGGCTACACCTTC	CSVEVSAGGYTF
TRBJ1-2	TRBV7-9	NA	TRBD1	TGTGCCAGCAGCTCGCTGACAGGGCGGATGGATGGCTACACCTTC	CASSSLTGRMDGYTF
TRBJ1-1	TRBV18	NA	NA	TGTGCCAGCTCACGACTAGGGCTTGGGGGGAACACTGAAGCTTTCTTT	CASSRLGLGGNTEAFF
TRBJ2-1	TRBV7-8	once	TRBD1	TGTGCCAGCAGCTCTTACTCAGGGGGTCACAATGAGCAGTTCTTC	CASSSYSGGHNEQFF
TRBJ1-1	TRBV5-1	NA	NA	TGCGCCAGCAGCCCGCGAAACCAAGACAGGACTGAAGCTTTCTTT	CASSPRNQDRTEAFF
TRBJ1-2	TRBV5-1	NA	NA	TGCGCCAGCAGCTTGGCCGTGGGAGGCGGGGGCTACACCTTC	CASSLAVGGGGYTF
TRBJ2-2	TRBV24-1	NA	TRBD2	TGTGCCACCAGTGACCCTGCTAGCGGAACAAAGTCGAACACCGGGGAGCTGTTTTTT	CATSDPASGTKSNTGELFF
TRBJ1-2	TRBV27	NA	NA	TGTGCCAGCAGTTTCCGGGGAGGCTATGGCTACACCTTC	CASSFRGGYGYTF
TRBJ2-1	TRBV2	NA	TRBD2	TGTGCCAGCAGTCGGGGGGGATACAATGAGCAGTTCTTC	CASSRGGYNEQFF
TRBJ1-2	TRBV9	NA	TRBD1	TGTGCCAGCAGCGTAGCAATGGGACAGCCCTATGGCTACACCTTC	CASSVAMGQPYGYTF
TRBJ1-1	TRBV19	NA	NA	TGTGCCAGTAGTGTCGCTCCAGGGGTAACTGAAGCTTTCTTT	CASSVAPGVTEAFF
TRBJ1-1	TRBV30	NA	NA	TGTGCCTGGAGACCAGGAGGGACTTTCAACACTGAAGCTTTCTTT	CAWRPGGTFNTEAFF
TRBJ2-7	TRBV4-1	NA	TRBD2	TGCGCCAGCAGCCAGCTAGCGGGATCCTACGAGCAGTACTTC	CASSQLAGSYEQYF
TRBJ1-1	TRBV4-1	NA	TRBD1	TGCGCCAGCAGCCAGCCGGGACAGGGGGCGAGCACTGAAGCTTTCTTT	CASSQPGQGASTEAFF
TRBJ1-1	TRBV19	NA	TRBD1	TGTGCCAGTAGTATACCAGGGGGAGCGAACACTGAAGCTTTCTTT	CASSIPGGANTEAFF
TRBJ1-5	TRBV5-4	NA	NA	TGTGCCAGCAGCTATCCCCGGTCAGCTAGCAATCAGCATTTT	CASSYPRSASNQHF
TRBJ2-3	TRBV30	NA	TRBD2	TGTGCCTGGAGTGATCCCCCCGGGCGTCCTACGCGGGGGGTTACAGATACGCAGTATTTT	CAWSDPPGRPTRGVTDTQYF
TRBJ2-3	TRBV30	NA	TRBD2	TGTGCCTGGCCTCGGACTAGCGGGGGCACAGATACGCAGTATTTT	CAWPRTSGGTDTQYF
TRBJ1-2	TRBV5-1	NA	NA	TGCGCCAGCAGCCGAGGGCAGGAGGGGAACTATGGCTACACCTTC	CASSRGQEGNYGYTF
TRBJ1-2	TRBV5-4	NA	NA	TGTGCCAGCAGCCCCGACGGCAGGGGTTATGGCTACACCTTC	CASSPDGRGYGYTF
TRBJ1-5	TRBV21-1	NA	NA	NA	CASWGQGNNQPQHF
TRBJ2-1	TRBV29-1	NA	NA	TGCAGCGGACAAGTGGGGAGTGGGTACAATGAGCAGTTCTTC	CSGQVGSGYNEQFF
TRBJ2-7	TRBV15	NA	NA	TGTGCCACCAGCTCGACAGTTGCTGACGAGCAGTACTTC	CATSSTVADEQYF
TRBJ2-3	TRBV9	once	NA	TGTGCCAGCAGCGTCTCCGGAGGGGGGGCAGATACGCAGTATTTT	CASSVSGGGADTQYF
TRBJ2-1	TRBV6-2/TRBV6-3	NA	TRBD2	TGTGCCAGCAGCCTCTGGGGGACTAGCGGCTCCTACAATGAGCAGTTCTTC	CASSLWGTSGSYNEQFF
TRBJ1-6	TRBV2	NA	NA	TGTGCCAGCAGTGAACCCCGTGAAGGGAGGAATTCACCCCTCCACTTT	CASSEPREGRNSPLHF
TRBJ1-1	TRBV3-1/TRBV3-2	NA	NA	TGTGCCAGCAGCCACTACTCCCAAAGGGGCACTGAAGCTTTCTTT	CASSHYSQRGTEAFF
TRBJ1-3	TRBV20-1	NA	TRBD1	TGCAGTGCTAGTCAGGGGGCCCAGAACACCATATATTTT	CSASQGAQNTIYF
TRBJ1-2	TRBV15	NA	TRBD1	TGTGCCACCAGCAGAGGCACGGGACAGGGCTTCCAGGACTATGGCTACACCTTC	CATSRGTGQGFQDYGYTF